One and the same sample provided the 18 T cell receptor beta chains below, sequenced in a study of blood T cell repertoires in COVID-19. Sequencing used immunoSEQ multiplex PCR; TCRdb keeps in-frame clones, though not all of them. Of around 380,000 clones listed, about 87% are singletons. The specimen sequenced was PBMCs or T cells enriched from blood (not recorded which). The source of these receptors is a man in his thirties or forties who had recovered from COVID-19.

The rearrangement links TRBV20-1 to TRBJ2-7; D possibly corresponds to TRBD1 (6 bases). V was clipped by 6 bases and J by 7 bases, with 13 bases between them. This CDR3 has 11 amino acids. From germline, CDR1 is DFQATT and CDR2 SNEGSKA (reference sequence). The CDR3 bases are TGCAGTGCCGGGCCCAGGGGTGAGCAGTACTTC. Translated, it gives CSAGPRGEQYF.

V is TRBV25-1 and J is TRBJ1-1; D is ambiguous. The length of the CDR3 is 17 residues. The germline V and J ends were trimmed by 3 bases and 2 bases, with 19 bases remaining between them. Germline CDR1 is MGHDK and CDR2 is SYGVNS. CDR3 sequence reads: CASSDLERTNQNTEAFF. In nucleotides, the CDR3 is TGTGCCAGCAGTGACCTCGAGAGAACCAACCAAAACACTGAAGCTTTCTTT.

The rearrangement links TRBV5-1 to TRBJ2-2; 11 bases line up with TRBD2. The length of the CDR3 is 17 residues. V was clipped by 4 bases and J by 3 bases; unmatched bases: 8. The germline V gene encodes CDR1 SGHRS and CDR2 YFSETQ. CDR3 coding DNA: TGCGCCAGCAGCCTCGCTAGCGGGGGGAAGGACACCGGGGAGCTGTTTTTT. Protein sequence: CASSLASGGKDTGELFF.

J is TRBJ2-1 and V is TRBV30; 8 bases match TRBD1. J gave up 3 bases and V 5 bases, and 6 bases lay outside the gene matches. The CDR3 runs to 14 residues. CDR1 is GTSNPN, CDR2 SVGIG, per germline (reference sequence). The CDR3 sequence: CAWGGDRGYNEQFF. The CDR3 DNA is TGTGCCTGGGGGGGAGACAGGGGCTACAATGAGCAGTTCTTC.

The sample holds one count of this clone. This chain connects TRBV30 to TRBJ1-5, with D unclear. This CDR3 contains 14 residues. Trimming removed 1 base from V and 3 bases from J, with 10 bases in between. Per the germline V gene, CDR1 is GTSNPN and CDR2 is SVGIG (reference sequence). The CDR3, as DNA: TGTGCCTGGAGTGAGTCAGGTTTCAATCAGCCCCAGCATTTT. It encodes CAWSESGFNQPQHF.

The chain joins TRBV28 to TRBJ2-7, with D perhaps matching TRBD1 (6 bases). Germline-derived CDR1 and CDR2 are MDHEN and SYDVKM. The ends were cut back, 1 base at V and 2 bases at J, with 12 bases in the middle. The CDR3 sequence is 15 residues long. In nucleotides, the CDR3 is TGTGCCAGCAGTTTATATCGGACAGAGACCTACGAGCAGTACTTC. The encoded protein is CASSLYRTETYEQYF.

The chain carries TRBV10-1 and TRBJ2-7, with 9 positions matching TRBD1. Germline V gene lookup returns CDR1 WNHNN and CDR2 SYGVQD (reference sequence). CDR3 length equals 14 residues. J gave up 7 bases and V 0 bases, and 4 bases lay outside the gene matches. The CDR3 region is CASSESGTGMEQYF. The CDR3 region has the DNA TGCGCCAGCAGTGAGTCCGGGACAGGGATGGAGCAGTACTTC.

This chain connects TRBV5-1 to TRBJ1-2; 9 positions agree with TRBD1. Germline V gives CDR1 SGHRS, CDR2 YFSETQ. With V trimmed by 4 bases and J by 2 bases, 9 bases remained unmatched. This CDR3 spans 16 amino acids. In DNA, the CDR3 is TGCGCCAGCAGCACAACCGGGACAGGGATCAACTATGGCTACACCTTC. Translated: CASSTTGTGINYGYTF. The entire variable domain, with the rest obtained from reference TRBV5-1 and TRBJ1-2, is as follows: KAGVTQTPRYLIKTRGQQVTLSCSPISGHRSVSWYQQTPGQGLQFLFEYFSETQRNKGNFPGRFSGRQFSNSRSEMNVSTLELGDSALYLCASSTTGTGINYGYTFGSGTRLTVV.

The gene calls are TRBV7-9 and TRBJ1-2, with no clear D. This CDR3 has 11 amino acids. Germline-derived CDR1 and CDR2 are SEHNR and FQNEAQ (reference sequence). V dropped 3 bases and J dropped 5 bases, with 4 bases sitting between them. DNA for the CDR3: TGTGCCAGCAGCTTGCAGTATGGCTACACCTTC. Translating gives CASSLQYGYTF. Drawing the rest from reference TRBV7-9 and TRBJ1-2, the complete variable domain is DTGVSQNPRHKITKRGQNVTFRCDPISEHNRLYWYRQTLGQGPEFLTYFQNEAQLEKSRLLSDRFSAERPKGSFSTLEIQRTEQGDSAMYLCASSLQYGYTFGSGTRLTVV.

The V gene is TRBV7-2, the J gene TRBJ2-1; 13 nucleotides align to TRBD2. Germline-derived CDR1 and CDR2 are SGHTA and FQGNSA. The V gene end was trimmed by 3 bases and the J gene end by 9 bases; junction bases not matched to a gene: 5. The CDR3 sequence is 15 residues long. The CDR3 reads CASSLWTSGGGEQFF. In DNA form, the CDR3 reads TGTGCCAGCAGCTTGTGGACTAGCGGGGGTGGTGAGCAGTTCTTC.

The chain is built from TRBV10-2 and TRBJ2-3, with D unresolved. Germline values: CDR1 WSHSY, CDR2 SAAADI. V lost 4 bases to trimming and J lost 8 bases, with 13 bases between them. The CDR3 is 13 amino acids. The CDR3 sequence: CASSARSKVTQYF. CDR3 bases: TGCGCCAGCAGTGCCCGGTCGAAAGTTACGCAGTATTTT.

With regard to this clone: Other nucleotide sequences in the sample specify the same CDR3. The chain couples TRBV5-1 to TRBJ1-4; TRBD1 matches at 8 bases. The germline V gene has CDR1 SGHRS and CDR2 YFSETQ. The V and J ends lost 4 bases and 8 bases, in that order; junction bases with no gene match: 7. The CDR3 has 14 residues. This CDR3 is CASSLGQGGEKLFF. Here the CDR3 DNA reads TGCGCCAGCAGCCTTGGACAGGGTGGGGAAAAACTGTTTTTT.

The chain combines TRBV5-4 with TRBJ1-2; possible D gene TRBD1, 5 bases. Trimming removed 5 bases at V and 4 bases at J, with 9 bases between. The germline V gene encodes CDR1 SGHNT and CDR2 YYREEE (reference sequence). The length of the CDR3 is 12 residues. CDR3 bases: TGTGCCAGCAGTACGGGACTCTATGGCTACACCTTC. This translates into CASSTGLYGYTF. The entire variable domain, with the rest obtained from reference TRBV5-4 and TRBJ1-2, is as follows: ETGVTQSPTHLIKTRGQQVTLRCSSQSGHNTVSWYQQALGQGPQFIFQYYREEENGRGNFPPRFSGLQFPNYSSELNVNALELDDSALYLCASSTGLYGYTFGSGTRLTVV.

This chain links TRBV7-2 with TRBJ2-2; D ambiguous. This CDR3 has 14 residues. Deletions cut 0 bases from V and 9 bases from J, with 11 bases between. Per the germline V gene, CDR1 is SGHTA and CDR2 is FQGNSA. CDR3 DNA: TGTGCCAGCAGCTTAGCGAAGCAAACCTGGGAGCTGTTTTTT. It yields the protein CASSLAKQTWELFF.

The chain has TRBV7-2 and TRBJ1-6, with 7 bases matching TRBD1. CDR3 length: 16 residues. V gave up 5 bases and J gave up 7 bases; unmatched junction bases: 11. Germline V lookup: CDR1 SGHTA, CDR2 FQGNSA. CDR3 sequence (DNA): TGTGCCAGCAGCCAGACCCGAGGGACAGCAAATTCACCCCTCCACTTT. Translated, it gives CASSQTRGTANSPLHF.

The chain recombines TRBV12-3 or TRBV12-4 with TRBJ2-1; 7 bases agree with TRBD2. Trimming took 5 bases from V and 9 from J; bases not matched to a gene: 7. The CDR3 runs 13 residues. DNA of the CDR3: TGTGCCAGCAGTCTTCTAATAGCGGGTGAGCAGTTCTTC. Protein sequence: CASSLLIAGEQFF.

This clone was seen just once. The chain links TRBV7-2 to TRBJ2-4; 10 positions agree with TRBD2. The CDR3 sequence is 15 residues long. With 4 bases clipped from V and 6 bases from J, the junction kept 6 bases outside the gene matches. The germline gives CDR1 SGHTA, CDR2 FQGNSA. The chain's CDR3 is CASSSKRGGGNIQYF. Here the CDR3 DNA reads TGTGCCAGCAGCTCCAAGCGGGGGGGCGGAAACATTCAGTACTTC.

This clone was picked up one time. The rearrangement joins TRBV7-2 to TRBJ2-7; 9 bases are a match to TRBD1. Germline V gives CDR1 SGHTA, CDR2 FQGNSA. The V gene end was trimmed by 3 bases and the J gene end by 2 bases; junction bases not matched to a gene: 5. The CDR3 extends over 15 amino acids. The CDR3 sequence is CASSFKTGGAYEQYF. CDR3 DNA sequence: TGTGCCAGCAGCTTTAAGACAGGGGGGGCCTACGAGCAGTACTTC.